This TCR beta chain was sequenced during a study of blood T cell repertoires in COVID-19. Whole-study context: In each case, the material was cDNA or gDNA derived from T cells, B-cell-depleted T cells, or PBMCs.

The V segment lost 7 bases and the J segment 5 bases; nucleotides outside the gene matches: 9. The CDR3 consists of 14 residues. The germline V gene has CDR1 SNHLY and CDR2 FYNNEI. Libraries were prepared by immunoSEQ multiplex PCR; TCRdb keeps only in-frame clonotypes and omits some of them. The sample holds more than 250,000 clones, 88% seen once. The chain has TRBV2 and TRBJ1-1; 8 bases map to TRBD1. This TCR was recovered from a woman in her 30s with COVID-19, enrolled during active disease. The sequenced sample was peripheral blood. The CDR3 DNA is TGTGCCAGCACCAAAACAGGGGGAAGAACTGAAGCTTTCTTT. It encodes CASTKTGGRTEAFF.